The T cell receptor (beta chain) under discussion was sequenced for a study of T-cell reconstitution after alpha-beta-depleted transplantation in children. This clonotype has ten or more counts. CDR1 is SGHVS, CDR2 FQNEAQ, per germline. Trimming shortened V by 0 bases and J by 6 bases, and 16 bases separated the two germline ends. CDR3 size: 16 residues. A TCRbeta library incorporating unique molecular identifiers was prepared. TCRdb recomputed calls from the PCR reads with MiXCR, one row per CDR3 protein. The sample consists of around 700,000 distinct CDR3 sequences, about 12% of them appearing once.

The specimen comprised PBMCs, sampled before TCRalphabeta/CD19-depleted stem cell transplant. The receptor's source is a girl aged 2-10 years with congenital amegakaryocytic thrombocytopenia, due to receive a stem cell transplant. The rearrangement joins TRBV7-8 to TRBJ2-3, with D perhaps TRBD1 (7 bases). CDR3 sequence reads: CASSLAQGGVPDTQYF. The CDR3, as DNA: TGTGCCAGCAGCTTAGCGCAGGGGGGAGTTCCCGATACGCAGTATTTT.